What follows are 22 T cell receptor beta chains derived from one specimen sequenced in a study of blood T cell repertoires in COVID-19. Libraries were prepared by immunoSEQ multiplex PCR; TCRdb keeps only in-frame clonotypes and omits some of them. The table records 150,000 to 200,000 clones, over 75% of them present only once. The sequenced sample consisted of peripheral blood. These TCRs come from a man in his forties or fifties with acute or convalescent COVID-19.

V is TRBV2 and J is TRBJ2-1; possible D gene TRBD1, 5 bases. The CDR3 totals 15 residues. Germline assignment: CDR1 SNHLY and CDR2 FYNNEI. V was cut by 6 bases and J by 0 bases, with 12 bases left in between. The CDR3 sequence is CASRWGRASYNEQFF. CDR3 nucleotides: TGTGCCAGCAGGTGGGGCAGGGCCTCCTACAATGAGCAGTTCTTC.

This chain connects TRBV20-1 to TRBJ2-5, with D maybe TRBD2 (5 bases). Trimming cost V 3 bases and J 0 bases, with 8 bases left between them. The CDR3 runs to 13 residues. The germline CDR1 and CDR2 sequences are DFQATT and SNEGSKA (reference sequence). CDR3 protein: CSASREDQETQYF. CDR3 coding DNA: TGCAGTGCTAGTCGGGAAGACCAAGAGACCCAGTACTTC.

The CDR3 sequence is CASSVVRGATNEKLFF. For the CDR3, the DNA is TGTGCCAGCAGTGTTGTCAGGGGAGCAACTAATGAAAAACTGTTTTTT. The V gene is TRBV6-1, the J gene TRBJ1-4, with D possibly TRBD1 on 6 matching bases. V lost 4 bases and J 0 bases, leaving 12 bases between the germline ends. Germline V gene sequence: CDR1 MNHNS, CDR2 SASEGT. The CDR3 has 16 amino acids.

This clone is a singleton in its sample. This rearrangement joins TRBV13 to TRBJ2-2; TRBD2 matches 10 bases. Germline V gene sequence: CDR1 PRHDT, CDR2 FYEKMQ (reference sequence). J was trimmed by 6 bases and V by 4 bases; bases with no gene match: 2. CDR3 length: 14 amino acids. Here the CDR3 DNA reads TGTGCCAGCAGCTCTAGCGGGAGCGCCGGGGAGCTGTTTTTT. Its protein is CASSSSGSAGELFF.

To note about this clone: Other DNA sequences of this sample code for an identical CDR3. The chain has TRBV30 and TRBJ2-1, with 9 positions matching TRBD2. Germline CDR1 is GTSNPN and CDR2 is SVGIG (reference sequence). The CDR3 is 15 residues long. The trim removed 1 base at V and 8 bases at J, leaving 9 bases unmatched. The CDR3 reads CAWSGVAGGLYEQFF. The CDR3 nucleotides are TGTGCCTGGAGTGGGGTGGCGGGGGGGCTCTATGAGCAGTTCTTC.

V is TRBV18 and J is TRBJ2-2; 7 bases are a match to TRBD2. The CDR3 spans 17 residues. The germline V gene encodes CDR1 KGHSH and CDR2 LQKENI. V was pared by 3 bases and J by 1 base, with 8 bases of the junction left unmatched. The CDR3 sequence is CASSPLGIAGNTGELFF. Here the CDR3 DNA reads TGTGCCAGCTCACCCCTTGGGATAGCGGGGAACACCGGGGAGCTGTTTTTT.

CDR3: CSATILTEAFF. Here the CDR3 DNA reads TGCAGTGCGACAATTCTCACTGAAGCTTTCTTT. The chain joins TRBV20-1 to TRBJ1-1, with no clear D. This CDR3 contains 11 residues. Trimming took 6 bases from V and 4 from J, leaving 9 bases between them. Germline V gene data show CDR1 as DFQATT and CDR2 as SNEGSKA (reference sequence).

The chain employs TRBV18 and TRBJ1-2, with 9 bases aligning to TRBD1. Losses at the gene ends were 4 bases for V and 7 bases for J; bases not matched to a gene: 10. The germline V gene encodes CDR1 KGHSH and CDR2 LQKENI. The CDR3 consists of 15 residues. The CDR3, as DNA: TGTGCCAGCTCACTGGGACAGGGTTCTGGGCTTGGCTACACCTTC. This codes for CASSLGQGSGLGYTF.

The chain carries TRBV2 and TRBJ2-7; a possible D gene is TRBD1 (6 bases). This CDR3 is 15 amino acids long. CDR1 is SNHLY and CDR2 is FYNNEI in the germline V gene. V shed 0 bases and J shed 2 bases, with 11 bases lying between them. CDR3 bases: TGTGCCAGCAGTGAAGCGGGGGCGAGAACCTACGAGCAGTACTTC. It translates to CASSEAGARTYEQYF.

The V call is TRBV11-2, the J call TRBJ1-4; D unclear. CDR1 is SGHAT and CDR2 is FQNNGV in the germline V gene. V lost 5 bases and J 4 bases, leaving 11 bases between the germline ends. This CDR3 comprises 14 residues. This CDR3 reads CASSPRLINEKLFF. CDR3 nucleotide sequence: TGTGCCAGCAGCCCCCGACTGATTAATGAAAAACTGTTTTTT.

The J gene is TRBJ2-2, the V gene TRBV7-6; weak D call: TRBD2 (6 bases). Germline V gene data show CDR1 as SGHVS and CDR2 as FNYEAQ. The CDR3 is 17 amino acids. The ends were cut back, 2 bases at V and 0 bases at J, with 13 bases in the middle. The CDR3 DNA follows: TGTGCCAGCAGCTTAATTGGAGGGGCCCCGAACACCGGGGAGCTGTTTTTT. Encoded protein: CASSLIGGAPNTGELFF.

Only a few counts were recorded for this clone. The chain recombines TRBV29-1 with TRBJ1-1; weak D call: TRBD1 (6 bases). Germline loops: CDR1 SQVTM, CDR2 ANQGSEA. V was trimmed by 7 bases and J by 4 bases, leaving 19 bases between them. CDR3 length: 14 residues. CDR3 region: CSARGGRVATEAFF. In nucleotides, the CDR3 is TGCAGCGCTCGGGGGGGCAGGGTTGCCACTGAAGCTTTCTTT.

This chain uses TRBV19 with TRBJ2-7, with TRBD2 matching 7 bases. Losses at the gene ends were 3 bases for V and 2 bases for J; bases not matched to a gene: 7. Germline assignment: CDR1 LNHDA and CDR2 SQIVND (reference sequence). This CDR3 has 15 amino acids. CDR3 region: CASSISGTTTYEQYF. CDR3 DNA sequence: TGTGCCAGTAGTATCTCCGGGACTACTACCTACGAGCAGTACTTC.

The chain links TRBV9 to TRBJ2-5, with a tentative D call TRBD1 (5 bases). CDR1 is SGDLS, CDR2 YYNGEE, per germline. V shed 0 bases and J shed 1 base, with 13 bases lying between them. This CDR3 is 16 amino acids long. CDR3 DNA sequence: TGTGCCAGCAGCGTAGGTCGAGGACACCCCCAAGAGACCCAGTACTTC. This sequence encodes CASSVGRGHPQETQYF.

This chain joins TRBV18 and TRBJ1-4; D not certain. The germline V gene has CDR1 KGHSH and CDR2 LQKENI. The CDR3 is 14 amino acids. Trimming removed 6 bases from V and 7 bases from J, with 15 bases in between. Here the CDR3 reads CASSQDLAAEKLFF. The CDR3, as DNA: TGTGCCAGCTCTCAGGACTTGGCTGCTGAAAAACTGTTTTTT.

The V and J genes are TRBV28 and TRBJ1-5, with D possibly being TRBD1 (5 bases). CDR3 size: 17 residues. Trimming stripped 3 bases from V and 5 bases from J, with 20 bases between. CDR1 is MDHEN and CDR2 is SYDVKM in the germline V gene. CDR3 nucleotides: TGTGCCAGCAGTTTCCGCAAAAATGGGGGGAGGGATCAGCCCCAGCATTTT. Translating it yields CASSFRKNGGRDQPQHF. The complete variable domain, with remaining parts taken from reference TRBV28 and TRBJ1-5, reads DVKVTQSSRYLVKRTGEKVFLECVQDMDHENMFWYRQDPGLGLRLIYFSYDVKMKEKGDIPEGYSVSREKKERFSLILESASTNQTSMYLCASSFRKNGGRDQPQHFGDGTRLSIL.

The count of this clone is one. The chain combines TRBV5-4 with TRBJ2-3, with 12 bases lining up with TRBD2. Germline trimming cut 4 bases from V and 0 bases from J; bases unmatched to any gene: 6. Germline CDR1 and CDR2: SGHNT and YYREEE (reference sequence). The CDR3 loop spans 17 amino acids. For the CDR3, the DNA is TGTGCCAGCAGCCCGAGCGGGACTAGCGGGAGCACAGATACGCAGTATTTT. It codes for CASSPSGTSGSTDTQYF.

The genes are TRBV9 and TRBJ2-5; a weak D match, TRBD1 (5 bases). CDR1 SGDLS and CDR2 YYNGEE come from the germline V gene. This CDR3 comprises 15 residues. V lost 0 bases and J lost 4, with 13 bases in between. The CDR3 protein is CASSVGTSIVETQYF. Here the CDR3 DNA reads TGTGCCAGCAGCGTAGGGACATCAATAGTAGAGACCCAGTACTTC.

CDR3 loop: CASSPTGTSGNTIYF. CDR3 nucleotide sequence: TGTGCCAGCAGTCCGACAGGGACCTCTGGAAACACCATATATTTT. This chain joins TRBV27 and TRBJ1-3; TRBD1 matches 7 bases. J was trimmed by 0 bases and V by 5 bases; bases with no gene match: 4. CDR1 is MNHEY and CDR2 is SMNVEV in the germline V gene (reference sequence). The CDR3 spans 15 residues.

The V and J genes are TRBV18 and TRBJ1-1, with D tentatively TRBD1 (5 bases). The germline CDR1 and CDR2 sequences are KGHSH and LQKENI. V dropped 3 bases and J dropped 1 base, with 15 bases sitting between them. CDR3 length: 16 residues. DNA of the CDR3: TGTGCCAGCTCACCCGGATTGGGGCCAAGGAACACTGAAGCTTTCTTT. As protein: CASSPGLGPRNTEAFF.

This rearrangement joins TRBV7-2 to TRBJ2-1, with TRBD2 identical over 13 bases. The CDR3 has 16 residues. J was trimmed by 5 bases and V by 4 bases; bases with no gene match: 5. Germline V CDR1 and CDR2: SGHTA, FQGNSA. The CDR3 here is CASSSRGTSGNNEQFF. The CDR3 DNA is TGTGCCAGCAGCTCACGAGGGACTAGCGGGAACAATGAGCAGTTCTTC.

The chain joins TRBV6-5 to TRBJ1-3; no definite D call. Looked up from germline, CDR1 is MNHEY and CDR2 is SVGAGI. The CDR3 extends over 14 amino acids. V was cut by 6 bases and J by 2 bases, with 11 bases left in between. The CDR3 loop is CASRTTRPGNTIYF. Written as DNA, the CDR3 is TGTGCCAGCAGGACTACGAGGCCTGGAAACACCATATATTTT.